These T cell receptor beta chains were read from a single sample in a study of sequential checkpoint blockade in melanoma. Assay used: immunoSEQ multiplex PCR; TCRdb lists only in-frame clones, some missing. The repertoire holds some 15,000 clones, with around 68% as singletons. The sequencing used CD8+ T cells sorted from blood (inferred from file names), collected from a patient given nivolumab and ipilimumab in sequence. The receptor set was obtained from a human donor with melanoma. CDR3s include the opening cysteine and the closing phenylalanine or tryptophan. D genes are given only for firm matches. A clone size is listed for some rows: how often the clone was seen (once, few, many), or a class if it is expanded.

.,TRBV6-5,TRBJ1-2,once,TGTGCCAGCAGTTACTCGATCGGTTCTTCCTATGGCTACACCTTC,CASSYSIGSSYGYTF
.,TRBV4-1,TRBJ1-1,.,TGCGCCAGCAGCCCCACAGTAAACACTGAAGCTTTCTTT,CASSPTVNTEAFF
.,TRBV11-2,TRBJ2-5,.,TGTGCCAGCAGCTTATGGGAGCAAGAGACCCAGTACTTC,CASSLWEQETQYF
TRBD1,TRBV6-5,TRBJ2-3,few,TGTGCCAGCAGTGGCGGGACAGGGGCAGATACGCAGTATTTT,CASSGGTGADTQYF
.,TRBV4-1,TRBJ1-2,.,TGCGCCAGCAGCCCTCAGGTATTAGACAGCCCCTATGGCTACACCTTC,CASSPQVLDSPYGYTF
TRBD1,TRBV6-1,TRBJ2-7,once,TGTGCCAGCAGTGCAGAACGAGGGACAGGGTCCTACGAGCAGTACTTC,CASSAERGTGSYEQYF
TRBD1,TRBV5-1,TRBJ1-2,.,TGCGCCAGCAGCTTGTCCCCGGGACAGAAAACCTATGGCTACACCTTC,CASSLSPGQKTYGYTF
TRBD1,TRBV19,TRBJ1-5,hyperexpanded,TGTGCCAGTAGCAACCTCGCCTTGACAGGGGTGGGCGATCAGCCCCAGCATTTT,CASSNLALTGVGDQPQHF
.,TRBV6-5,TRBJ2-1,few,TGTGCCAGCAGTTACTTGCCGGATGAGCAGTTCTTC,CASSYLPDEQFF
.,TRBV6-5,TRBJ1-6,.,TGTGCCAGCAGTTACTCGAATCAGGGAAATTCACCCCTCCACTTT,CASSYSNQGNSPLHF
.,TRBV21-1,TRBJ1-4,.,TGTGCCAGCAGCAAGACAGGGGAACTGTTTTTT,CASSKTGELFF
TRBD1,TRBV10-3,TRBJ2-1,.,TGTGCCATCAGTGAGTCTTGGGACAGCGTTGACACTGAGCAGTTCTTC,CAISESWDSVDTEQFF
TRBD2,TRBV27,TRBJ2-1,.,TGTGCCAGCAGTCAGGGACTAGTTGTGAATGAGCAGTTCTTC,CASSQGLVVNEQFF
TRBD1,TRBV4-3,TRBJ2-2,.,TGCGCCAGCAGCCAAGATGCGACAGGGATCGGGGAGCTGTTTTTT,CASSQDATGIGELFF
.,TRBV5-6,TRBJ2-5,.,TGTGCCAGCAGCTTCTATATAGCGGTGACTGGCCAAGAGACCCAGTACTTC,CASSFYIAVTGQETQYF
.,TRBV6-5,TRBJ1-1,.,TGTGCCAGCAGCCAAGGCGTAGGGGGTCTCACTGAAGCTTTCTTT,CASSQGVGGLTEAFF
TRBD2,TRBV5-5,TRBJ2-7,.,TGTGCCAGCAGCTTAGCTAGCGGGAGATCCTACGAGCAGTACTTC,CASSLASGRSYEQYF
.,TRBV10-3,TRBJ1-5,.,TGTGCCATCAGTGAGTCCTTCAGGAGGGATAATCAGCCCCAGCATTTT,CAISESFRRDNQPQHF
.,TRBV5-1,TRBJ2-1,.,TGCGCCAGCAGGGGGGGGCTCCTCCGGGAGCAGTTCTTC,CASRGGLLREQFF
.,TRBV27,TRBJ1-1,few,TGTGCCAGCAGTTTATCCTCCTTGAGGACTGAAGCTTTCTTT,CASSLSSLRTEAFF
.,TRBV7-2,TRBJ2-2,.,TGTGCCAGCTCCACAGGTTACACCGGGGAGCTGTTTTTT,CASSTGYTGELFF
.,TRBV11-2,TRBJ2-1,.,TGTGCCAGCAGCCTAAATGAGCAGTTCTTC,CASSLNEQFF
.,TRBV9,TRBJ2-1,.,TGTGCCAGCAGCGTAGGCGGCTCCTACAATGAGCAGTTCTTC,CASSVGGSYNEQFF